This T cell receptor beta chain is from a study of blood T cell repertoires in COVID-19. Turning to the study itself: Italy, Spain and the United States were the sources of the convalescent and acute COVID-19 samples. From T cells, B-cell-depleted T cells, or PBMCs came the material, which was cDNA or gDNA.

Measured with immunoSEQ multiplex PCR; TCRdb has only the in-frame clones, and not every one. This table holds around 130,000 clones, over 70% found once. Sequencing input: peripheral blood. This clonotype was sampled from an elderly man with acute or convalescent COVID-19.

CDR3 protein: CASRPRPPQGEAFF. CDR3 nucleotide sequence: TGTGCCAGCAGACCCCGGCCCCCGCAGGGTGAAGCTTTCTTT. J is TRBJ1-1 and V is TRBV7-9, with D possibly being TRBD1 (5 bases). Per the germline V gene, CDR1 is SEHNR and CDR2 is FQNEAQ (reference sequence). There are 14 residues in the CDR3. The V end was cut by 6 bases, the J end by 7 bases, with 18 bases between.